This T cell receptor (beta chain) was recorded in a study of T-cell memory formation after mild COVID-19. Study results and limitations: Later expanders leaned CD4+, whereas clones that contracted between day 15 and 85 were balanced CD4/CD8. Contracting CD4+ clones were located mainly in CM and EM, and CD8+ clones in EMRA. Certain responding clones were present in pre-infection memory, suggesting participation of cross-reactive memory.

Of note for this clonotype: Antigen unknown.

The J segment lost 5 bases and the V segment lost 1 base, leaving 12 bases of the junction unmatched. Per the germline V gene, CDR1 is DFQATT and CDR2 is SNEGSKA (reference sequence). The CDR3 has 17 amino acids. TCRdb reanalysed the 5' RACE reads using MiXCR and keeps one entry per CDR3 protein. This sample has hundreds of thousands of distinct CDR3 sequences, with about a fifth found just once. Sequences were obtained from PBMCs or a T cell subset sorted from them (not recorded which). The gene calls are TRBV20-1 and TRBJ2-7; 12 bases are shared with TRBD2. This receptor was obtained from an adult woman who had mild COVID-19 (a few samples of this study predate the infection). Cell type and time point are not known. The CDR3, as DNA: TGCAGTGCTAGAGTCCCCAATCGACTAGCGGGAGTCCACGAGCAGTACTTC. Its protein is CSARVPNRLAGVHEQYF.